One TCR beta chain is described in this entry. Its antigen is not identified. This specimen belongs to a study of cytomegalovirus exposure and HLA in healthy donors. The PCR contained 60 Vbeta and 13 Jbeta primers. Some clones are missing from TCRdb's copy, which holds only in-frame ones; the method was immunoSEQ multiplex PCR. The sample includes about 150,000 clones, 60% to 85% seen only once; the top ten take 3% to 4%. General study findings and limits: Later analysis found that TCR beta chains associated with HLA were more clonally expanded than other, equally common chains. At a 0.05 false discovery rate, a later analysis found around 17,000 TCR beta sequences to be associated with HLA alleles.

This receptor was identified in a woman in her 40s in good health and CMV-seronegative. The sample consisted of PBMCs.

In DNA form, the CDR3 reads TGTGCCAGCAGCCCCCAGGGGAGCGGGGGGGCGAATGAGCAGTTCTTC. This translates into CASSPQGSGGANEQFF. The chain couples TRBV9 to TRBJ2-1; TRBD2 matches at 10 bases. After removal of 4 bases from V and 7 bases from J, the junction contained 11 bases not matched to a gene. This CDR3 region has 16 residues. Germline CDR1 reads SGDLS; CDR2 reads YYNGEE.